The 8 T cell receptor beta chains given below trace back to one sample, sequenced in a study of blood T cells in healthy people across ages. The use of a sample-barcoded 5' primer and a J-beta primer mix characterized a second PCR of about 6 to 12 cycles. MiXCR, applied by TCRdb to the 5' RACE reads, yields one record per CDR3 protein. In the table there are around 2 million distinct CDR3 sequences, roughly two fifths of which are singletons. The material sequenced was blood. These receptors originate from a human donor in good health.

V usage is TRBV5-1 and J usage is TRBJ2-1, with 11 bases aligning to TRBD2. J was trimmed by 3 bases and V by 4 bases; bases with no gene match: 12. Looked up from germline, CDR1 is SGHRS and CDR2 is YFSETQ. The CDR3 consists of 18 residues. The CDR3 DNA sequence: TGCGCCAGCAGCACATGGAATCTAGCGGGGGGTTTCTACAATGAGCAGTTCTTC. Protein: CASSTWNLAGGFYNEQFF.

This sequence joins TRBV7-2 and TRBJ2-5; no firm D call. The length of the CDR3 is 14 residues. Germline CDR1 reads SGHTA; CDR2 reads FQGNSA. The ends were cut back, 0 bases at V and 4 bases at J, with 9 bases in the middle. CDR3 residues: CASSLARQSETQYF. Here the CDR3 DNA reads TGTGCCAGCAGCTTAGCGCGCCAATCAGAGACCCAGTACTTC.

V usage is TRBV7-9 and J usage is TRBJ2-1; perhaps TRBD2 as D (5 bases). The CDR3 is 12 residues long. The V end was cut by 5 bases, the J end by 8 bases, with 10 bases between. CDR1 and CDR2 from the germline V gene are SEHNR and FQNEAQ (reference sequence). CDR3 amino acids: CASSLLVHEQFF. In nucleotides, the CDR3 is TGTGCCAGCAGCCTACTAGTGCATGAGCAGTTCTTC.

The rearrangement uses TRBV6-2 or TRBV6-3 and TRBJ2-7; tentatively, D is TRBD1 or TRBD2 (5 bases each). TRBJ2-5 explains the end of the DNA better; the J call may be wrong. CDR3 length: 14 amino acids. CDR1 is MNHEY and CDR2 is SVGEGT in the germline V gene. The CDR3 region is CASSPRGPWETQYF. The CDR3 DNA is TGTGCCAGCAGCCCCCGGGGCCCGTGGGAGACCCAGTACTTC.

This clonotype was observed a few times. The chain couples TRBV12-3 or TRBV12-4 to TRBJ2-4; D ambiguous. Trimming shortened V by 3 bases and J by 0 bases, and 12 bases separated the two germline ends. This CDR3 comprises 16 residues. The CDR3 loop is CASSLGPKLAKNIQYF. The CDR3 region has the DNA TGTGCCAGCAGTTTGGGTCCTAAGTTAGCCAAAAACATTCAGTACTTC.

CDR3 coding DNA: TGCAGTGCCGGATCCCACCGACAGGGAGAAACAGGGGGCTACACCTTC. Encoded protein: CSAGSHRQGETGGYTF. The J gene is TRBJ1-2, the V gene TRBV20-1, with 7 bases fitting TRBD1. CDR1 is DFQATT, CDR2 SNEGSKA, per germline (reference sequence). With 6 bases clipped from V and 8 bases from J, the junction kept 21 bases outside the gene matches. The CDR3 is 16 residues long.

A remark on this clonotype: One base separates it from a far larger clone, so it is likely a read error. V gene TRBV27 combines with J gene TRBJ2-7; D uncertain. The CDR3 runs to 12 residues. Germline assignment: CDR1 MNHEY and CDR2 SMNVEV (reference sequence). Trimming took off 6 bases at V and 1 base at J, with 7 bases between the two ends. The CDR3 bases are TGTGCCAGCAGCGCCGAATCCTACGAGCAGTACTTC. Translating gives CASSAESYEQYF.

This clonotype has a count of ten or more. V gene TRBV6-2 or TRBV6-3 combines with J gene TRBJ2-1, with 9 bases lining up with TRBD2. This CDR3 has 17 residues. J gave up 5 bases and V 5 bases, and 13 bases lay outside the gene matches. CDR1 and CDR2 from the germline V gene are MNHEY and SVGEGT. The CDR3 sequence: CASSQGAGGLLHNEQFF. Written as DNA, the CDR3 is TGTGCCAGCAGTCAGGGAGCGGGGGGTCTCCTTCACAATGAGCAGTTCTTC.